This T cell receptor (beta chain) was sequenced for a study of regulatory T cells in long-lasting Graves disease. Looking at the study overall: The study enrolled newly diagnosed Graves' patients on antithyroid drugs under 3 months. Study outcomes and limitations: Thyroid tissue went unexamined; only peripheral blood was analyzed. Lower TCR diversity characterized persistent Graves' patients relative to newly diagnosed patients.

With iRepertoire HTBI primers and Arm-PCR of CDR3 regions, TCR beta libraries were built. Using its own MiXCR run on the multiplex PCR reads, TCRdb lists one record per CDR3 protein. The sample consists of around 400,000 distinct CDR3 sequences, around a sixth of them appearing once. Described time point: newly diagnosed GD, antithyroid drugs for less than 3 months. Isolated PBMC RNA provided the starting material for the TCR library. An endocrinology unit in Xi'an, China, supplied the patients. Remarks on this clonotype: Its antigen is unknown.

The CDR3 has 13 residues. Germline lookup yields CDR1 SGHRS and CDR2 YFSETQ. With 4 bases removed from V and 8 bases from J, the gap between germline ends came to 12 bases. The sequence came from a female donor with Graves disease. V and J are TRBV5-1 and TRBJ1-4; D unresolved. Sequenced material: peripheral blood mononuclear cells (PBMCs), taken at new diagnosis, from a patient treated with antithyroid drugs. CDR3 in amino acids: CASSRKGEEKLFF. The CDR3, as DNA: TGCGCCAGCAGCAGGAAAGGCGAGGAAAAACTGTTTTTT.